The 19 T cell receptor beta chains presented below share a single source sample, sequenced in a study of blood T cell repertoires in COVID-19 (dated by TCRdb to about 2020). The library was built by means of the immunoSEQ multiplex PCR assay. Not all clones reach the TCRdb copy of this immuneACCESS table, which keeps in-frame sequences only. Checked studies attribute under half of the gap to unresolved V genes and leave the rest unexplained. The sample data list 200,000 to 250,000 clones, and approximately 85% of these were observed just once. The ten largest clones represent about 2.4% of the sample. Sequencing was done on a sample of peripheral blood. The receptors stem from a woman in her sixties or seventies with COVID-19, enrolled during active disease.

This chain links TRBV10-3 with TRBJ1-1, with D perhaps matching TRBD1 (5 bases). Trimming removed 6 bases at V and 1 base at J, with 12 bases between. The CDR3 consists of 14 residues. From germline, CDR1 is ENHRY and CDR2 SYGVKD. CDR3 protein: CAIRAETENTEAFF. Here the CDR3 DNA reads TGTGCCATCAGAGCCGAGACAGAGAACACTGAAGCTTTCTTT.

The chain carries TRBV6-5 and TRBJ2-7, with 8 bases fitting TRBD2. The V and J ends lost 6 bases and 4 bases, in that order; junction bases with no gene match: 8. The length of the CDR3 is 14 residues. The V gene's germline CDR1 is MNHEY and CDR2 SVGAGI. The CDR3 loop reads CASSSTTSVYEQYF. The CDR3 DNA sequence: TGTGCCAGCAGCTCCACGACTAGCGTTTACGAGCAGTACTTC.

The chain uses TRBV7-2 and TRBJ1-5; 8 bases match TRBD1. The V segment lost 3 bases and the J segment 0 bases; nucleotides outside the gene matches: 1. Germline V lookup: CDR1 SGHTA, CDR2 FQGNSA. CDR3 size: 15 residues. As DNA, the CDR3 is TGTGCCAGCAGCTTGCAGGGGGCTAGCAATCAGCCCCAGCATTTT. Its protein is CASSLQGASNQPQHF.

The chain uses TRBV5-4 and TRBJ2-1; the match to TRBD2 covers 10 bases. This CDR3 spans 16 amino acids. Germline-derived CDR1 and CDR2 are SGHNT and YYREEE (reference sequence). The junction had 12 bases not matched to a gene; V was cut back by 5 bases and J by 7 bases. CDR3 amino acids: CASSINSGGTRNEQFF. CDR3 DNA sequence: TGTGCCAGCAGTATAAATAGCGGGGGGACGCGGAATGAGCAGTTCTTC.

The J gene is TRBJ2-7, the V gene TRBV5-1, with D perhaps matching TRBD1 (6 bases). Deletions cut 0 bases from V and 5 bases from J, with 15 bases between. This CDR3 spans 15 amino acids. Per germline, CDR1 SGHRS and CDR2 YFSETQ. The CDR3 DNA reads as TGCGCCAGCAGCTTGGTTGTCGAGGGGGTCAACGAGCAGTACTTC. This gives the protein CASSLVVEGVNEQYF. The variable domain in full, with the rest retrieved from reference TRBV5-1 and TRBJ2-7, is KAGVTQTPRYLIKTRGQQVTLSCSPISGHRSVSWYQQTPGQGLQFLFEYFSETQRNKGNFPGRFSGRQFSNSRSEMNVSTLELGDSALYLCASSLVVEGVNEQYFGPGTRLTVT.

Ten or more counts support this clone. This chain uses TRBV7-2 with TRBJ2-2; TRBD2 matches 10 bases. Unmatched junction bases numbered 7, after V lost 6 bases and J lost 6 bases. Germline CDR1 and CDR2: SGHTA and FQGNSA. The CDR3 is made up of 15 amino acids. CDR3 loop: CASSRGLAVSGELFF. CDR3 nucleotides: TGTGCCAGCAGTCGTGGACTAGCGGTCTCCGGGGAGCTGTTTTTT.

The chain couples TRBV7-9 to TRBJ2-7, with a tentative D call TRBD2 (5 bases). This CDR3 contains 15 residues. CDR1 and CDR2 (germline): SEHNR, FQNEAQ (reference sequence). Trimming pared 3 bases from V and 4 bases from J, leaving 16 bases between. The CDR3 DNA follows: TGTGCCAGCAGCTTCCGTTCACAGTCGGGATACGAGCAGTACTTC. This codes for CASSFRSQSGYEQYF.

The chain couples TRBV7-6 to TRBJ2-5; TRBD1 is a possible D gene (5 bases). Germline values: CDR1 SGHVS, CDR2 FNYEAQ. The CDR3 sequence is 14 residues long. V was pared by 8 bases and J by 1 base, with 14 bases between. This CDR3 is CASAPRTIQETQYF. In DNA form, the CDR3 reads TGTGCCAGCGCCCCCCGGACAATCCAAGAGACCCAGTACTTC. The variable domain in full, completed from reference TRBV7-6 and TRBJ2-5, reads GAGVSQSPRYKVTKRGQDVALRCDPISGHVSLYWYRQALGQGPEFLTYFNYEAQQDKSGLPNDRFSAERPEGSISTLTIQRTEQRDSAMYRCASAPRTIQETQYFGPGTRLLVL.

The chain is built from TRBV4-1 and TRBJ2-2; no clear D. CDR1 MGHRA and CDR2 YSYEKL come from the germline V gene. This CDR3 spans 15 amino acids. V lost 0 bases and J lost 5, with 10 bases in between. Here the CDR3 reads CASSQEGQRTGELFF. The CDR3 nucleotides are TGCGCCAGCAGCCAAGAGGGCCAACGTACCGGGGAGCTGTTTTTT.

About this clone itself: Sequence at one end of the junction differs from germline and may be a read error. V usage is TRBV2 and J usage is TRBJ2-2, with D hard to call. CDR3 length: 14 residues. Germline assignment: CDR1 SNHLY and CDR2 FYNNEI. For the CDR3, the DNA is TGTGCCAGCAGAATGGGCTACGCGACCGAGGAGCTGTTTTTT. It is translated as CASRMGYATEELFF.

V and J are TRBV7-2 and TRBJ1-3; weak D call: TRBD1 (5 bases). V was trimmed by 3 bases and J by 0 bases, leaving 12 bases between them. CDR1 is SGHTA, CDR2 FQGNSA, per germline. CDR3 size: 16 residues. The CDR3 region has the DNA TGTGCCAGCAGCTTCGGGGGGGGATTCTCTGGAAACACCATATATTTT. This gives the protein CASSFGGGFSGNTIYF.

The V call is TRBV4-2, the J call TRBJ2-5, with D possibly TRBD1 on 6 matching bases. This CDR3 comprises 17 residues. V was clipped by 3 bases and J by 7 bases, with 24 bases between them. The germline CDR1 and CDR2 sequences are LGHNA and YNFKEQ. The CDR3 nucleotides read TGTGCCAGCAGCCAGACACATAGACGACAGGCGAGCGGGACCCAGTACTTC. Translating it yields CASSQTHRRQASGTQYF.

The V call is TRBV3-1 (or the pseudogene TRBV3-2), the J call TRBJ2-1, with 10 nucleotides matching TRBD2. This CDR3 is built from 15 residues. V shed 4 bases, J shed 7 bases, and the junction held 7 bases outside the gene matches. The germline V gene encodes CDR1 LGHDT and CDR2 YNNKEL (reference sequence). CDR3 residues: CASSPRTSGLNEQFF. The CDR3, as DNA: TGTGCCAGCAGCCCACGGACTAGCGGCCTGAATGAGCAGTTCTTC.

The chain has TRBV2 and TRBJ1-4; D unresolved. CDR3 length: 14 residues. Trimming cost V 5 bases and J 3 bases, with 10 bases left between them. Germline CDR1 and CDR2: SNHLY and FYNNEI. Written as DNA, the CDR3 is TGTGCCAGCAGTTTGACACGCTCTAATGAAAAACTGTTTTTT. Translated, it gives CASSLTRSNEKLFF.

This clone has a single count. The J gene is TRBJ2-7, the V gene TRBV19; 8 nucleotides line up with TRBD1. The CDR3 covers 14 residues. V trimming: 4 bases; J trimming: 4 bases; junction bases outside the gene matches: 6. The V gene's germline CDR1 is LNHDA and CDR2 SQIVND (reference sequence). CDR3 amino acids: CASSTTGGLYEQYF. The CDR3 DNA is TGTGCCAGTAGTACAACAGGGGGTCTGTACGAGCAGTACTTC. Full variable domain (outside the CDR3, taken from reference TRBV19 and TRBJ2-7): DGGITQSPKYLFRKEGQNVTLSCEQNLNHDAMYWYRQDPGQGLRLIYYSQIVNDFQKGDIAEGYSVSREKKESFPLTVTSAQKNPTAFYLCASSTTGGLYEQYFGPGTRLTVT.

The rearrangement uses TRBV5-1 and TRBJ2-1, with TRBD2 identical over 14 bases. The CDR3 is made up of 18 amino acids. Unmatched junction bases numbered 11, after V lost 1 base and J lost 8 bases. The germline CDR1 and CDR2 sequences are SGHRS and YFSETQ. The CDR3 region is CASSLWRTGTSGSYEQFF. Here the CDR3 DNA reads TGCGCCAGCAGCTTGTGGAGGACCGGGACTAGCGGGAGCTATGAGCAGTTCTTC.

The chain employs TRBV15 and TRBJ2-5; no reliable D call. The germline V gene encodes CDR1 LNHNV and CDR2 YYDKDF (reference sequence). V lost 3 bases and J 4 bases, leaving 15 bases between the germline ends. The CDR3 contains 15 residues. The CDR3 is CATSSRLHSGETQYF. The CDR3 DNA follows: TGTGCCACCAGCAGTCGTTTACACAGTGGAGAGACCCAGTACTTC. Variable domain in full (rest from reference TRBV15 and TRBJ2-5): DAMVIQNPRYQVTQFGKPVTLSCSQTLNHNVMYWYQQKSSQAPKLLFHYYDKDFNNEADTPDNFQSRRPNTSFCFLDIRSPGLGDTAMYLCATSSRLHSGETQYFGPGTRLLVL.

The rearrangement uses TRBV2 and TRBJ2-2; 10 nucleotides line up with TRBD1. Germline V gives CDR1 SNHLY, CDR2 FYNNEI. The CDR3 runs to 15 residues. Trimming cost V 4 bases and J 7 bases; bases outside gene matches: 6. CDR3 protein: CASSVRDRGSGELFF. CDR3 sequence (DNA): TGTGCCAGCAGTGTCCGGGACAGGGGTAGCGGGGAGCTGTTTTTT.

This chain uses TRBV28 with TRBJ1-1, with TRBD1 as a possible D gene (6 bases). CDR3 length equals 14 residues. Germline lookup yields CDR1 MDHEN and CDR2 SYDVKM. Trimming stripped 6 bases from V and 2 bases from J, with 13 bases between. In nucleotides, the CDR3 is TGTGCCAGCAGCCGGAGGGGGGGAAACACTGAAGCTTTCTTT. It yields the protein CASSRRGGNTEAFF.